This T cell receptor beta chain is from a study of blood T cell repertoires in COVID-19. Study-level background: The study drew acute and convalescent COVID-19 samples from the United States, Italy and Spain. The cDNA or gDNA used as material had been derived from T cells, B-cell-depleted T cells, or PBMCs.

Sequenced by immunoSEQ multiplex PCR; TCRdb stores in-frame clones only, minus some. The data show 150,000 to 200,000 clones, roughly 88% seen once. Germline V gene sequence: CDR1 MNHNY, CDR2 SVGAGI (reference sequence). The V gene end was trimmed by 7 bases and the J gene end by 0 bases; junction bases not matched to a gene: 4. CDR3 length: 14 residues. This TCR was sampled from a man in his sixties who had recovered from COVID-19. This chain links TRBV6-6 with TRBJ2-5; 8 bases align to TRBD1. The specimen was peripheral blood. The CDR3 bases are TGTGCCAGCATCCCAGGGGGCGACCAAGAGACCCAGTACTTC. Its translation is CASIPGGDQETQYF.